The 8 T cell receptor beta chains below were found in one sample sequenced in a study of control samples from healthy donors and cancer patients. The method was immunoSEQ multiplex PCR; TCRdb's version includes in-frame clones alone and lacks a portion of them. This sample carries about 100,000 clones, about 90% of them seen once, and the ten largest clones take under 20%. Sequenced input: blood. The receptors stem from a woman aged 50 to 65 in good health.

The CDR3 DNA is TGCGCCAGCCGACCTTTCGGGGGGCCCACAAATTTGGATGAGCAGTTCTTC. This codes for CASRPFGGPTNLDEQFF. The genes are TRBV4-1 and TRBJ2-1; D may be TRBD2 (7 bases). The V end was cut by 8 bases, the J end by 8 bases, with 28 bases between. Germline V CDR1 and CDR2: MGHRA, YSYEKL. The CDR3 sequence is 17 residues long.

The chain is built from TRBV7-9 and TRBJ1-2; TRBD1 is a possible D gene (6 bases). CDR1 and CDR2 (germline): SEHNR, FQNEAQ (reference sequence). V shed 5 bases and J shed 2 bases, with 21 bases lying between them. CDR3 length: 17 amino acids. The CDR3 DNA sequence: TGTGCCAGCAGCCCCTCCCTTCGACAGGCGACAAACTATGGCTACACCTTC. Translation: CASSPSLRQATNYGYTF.

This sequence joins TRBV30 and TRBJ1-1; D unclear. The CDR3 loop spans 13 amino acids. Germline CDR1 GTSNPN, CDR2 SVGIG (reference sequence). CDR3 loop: CACVGGRVTEAFF. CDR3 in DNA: TGTGCTTGTGTGGGAGGGAGGGTCACTGAAGCTTTCTTT.

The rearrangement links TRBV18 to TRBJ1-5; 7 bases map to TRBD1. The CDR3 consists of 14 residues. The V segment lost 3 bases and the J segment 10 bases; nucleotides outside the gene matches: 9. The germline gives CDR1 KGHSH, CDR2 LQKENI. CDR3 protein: CASSPGAGGSPQHF. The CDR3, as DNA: TGTGCCAGCTCACCGGGGGCAGGGGGATCACCCCAGCATTTT.

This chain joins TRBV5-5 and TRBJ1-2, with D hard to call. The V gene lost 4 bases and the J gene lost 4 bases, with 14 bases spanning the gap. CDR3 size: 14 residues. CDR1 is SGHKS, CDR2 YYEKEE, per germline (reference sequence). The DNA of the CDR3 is TGTGCCAGCAGCCCCGATAGGGTTCCCTATGGCTACACCTTC. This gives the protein CASSPDRVPYGYTF.

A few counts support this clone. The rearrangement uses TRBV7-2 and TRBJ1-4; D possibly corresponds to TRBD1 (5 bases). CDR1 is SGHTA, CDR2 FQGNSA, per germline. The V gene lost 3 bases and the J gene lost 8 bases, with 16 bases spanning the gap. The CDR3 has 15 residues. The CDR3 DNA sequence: TGTGCCAGCAGCTTCGAGACAGCCCTAGTAGAAAAACTGTTTTTT. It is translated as CASSFETALVEKLFF.

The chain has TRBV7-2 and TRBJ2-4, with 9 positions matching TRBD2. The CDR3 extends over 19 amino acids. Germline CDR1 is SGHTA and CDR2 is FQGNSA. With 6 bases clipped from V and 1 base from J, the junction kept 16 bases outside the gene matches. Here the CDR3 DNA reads TGTGCCAGCAGGACTCAAGCGGGAGGCCCCGGAGGGGCCAAAAACATTCAGTACTTC. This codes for CASRTQAGGPGGAKNIQYF.

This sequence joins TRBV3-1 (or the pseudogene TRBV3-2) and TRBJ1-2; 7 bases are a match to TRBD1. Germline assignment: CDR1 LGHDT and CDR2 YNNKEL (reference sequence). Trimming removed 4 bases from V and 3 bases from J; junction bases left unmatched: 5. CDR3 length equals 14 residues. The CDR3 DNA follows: TGTGCCAGCAGCCCCGTCACAGGGGACTATGGCTACACCTTC. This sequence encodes CASSPVTGDYGYTF.